The 20 T cell receptor beta chains reported below all come from one sample, sequenced in a study of blood T cell repertoires in COVID-19. Repertoires were generated with immunoSEQ multiplex PCR, while TCRdb's copy carries only in-frame clones and drops some. Among 200,000 or so clones, about nine tenths were seen once, and the ten largest hold around 7%. Source material: PBMCs or T cells enriched from blood (not recorded which). The receptors derive from a young man in a cohort exposed to, infected with or recovered from COVID-19 (not recorded which).

The gene calls are TRBV5-1 and TRBJ2-7; maybe TRBD2 (5 bases). The CDR3 has 14 amino acids. The V end was cut by 2 bases, the J end by 2 bases, with 11 bases between. CDR1 SGHRS and CDR2 YFSETQ come from the germline V gene. In DNA form, the CDR3 reads TGCGCCAGCAGCTTAGGGCTACTAGCCTACGAGCAGTACTTC. Its protein product is CASSLGLLAYEQYF.

The V and J genes are TRBV28 and TRBJ2-7, with TRBD1 matching 10 bases. The CDR3 is 13 amino acids. Trimming removed 10 bases from V and 8 bases from J; junction bases left unmatched: 11. CDR1 MDHEN and CDR2 SYDVKM come from the germline V gene. CDR3 nucleotide sequence: TGTGCCACCACCGGGACAGGGGCTCCGAAGCAGTACTTC. It codes for CATTGTGAPKQYF.

V usage is TRBV9 and J usage is TRBJ2-3; D might be TRBD1 (5 bases). This CDR3 spans 13 amino acids. Trimming stripped 3 bases from V and 2 bases from J, with 7 bases between. Germline lookup yields CDR1 SGDLS and CDR2 YYNGEE. The CDR3 is CASSEQVTDTQYF. In DNA, the CDR3 is TGTGCCAGCAGCGAACAGGTCACAGATACGCAGTATTTT.

The chain joins TRBV9 to TRBJ1-2; 8 nucleotides match TRBD1. The CDR3 extends over 14 amino acids. Germline assignment: CDR1 SGDLS and CDR2 YYNGEE. The V and J ends lost 6 bases and 5 bases, in that order; junction bases with no gene match: 9. The CDR3 loop reads CASTTQGQGYGYTF. The CDR3 coding sequence is TGTGCCAGCACCACCCAAGGACAGGGTTATGGCTACACCTTC.

The chain uses TRBV9 and TRBJ2-7; 9 positions agree with TRBD1. Germline loops: CDR1 SGDLS, CDR2 YYNGEE. CDR3 length: 15 amino acids. The V gene end was trimmed by 3 bases and the J gene end by 2 bases; junction bases not matched to a gene: 6. The CDR3 reads CASSAGQGLTYEQYF. For the CDR3, the DNA is TGTGCCAGCAGCGCCGGACAGGGGTTAACCTACGAGCAGTACTTC.

J is TRBJ1-1 and V is TRBV25-1; D may be TRBD1 (5 bases). Germline V gene sequence: CDR1 MGHDK, CDR2 SYGVNS. V lost 0 bases to trimming and J lost 7 bases, with 6 bases between them. The CDR3 runs 12 residues. The CDR3 loop is CASSEYRDEAFF. DNA for the CDR3: TGTGCCAGCAGTGAATACAGGGATGAAGCTTTCTTT.

The chain employs TRBV6-5 and TRBJ1-1; D remains unclear. Per germline, CDR1 MNHEY and CDR2 SVGAGI. Deletions cut 6 bases from V and 7 bases from J, with 15 bases between. The length of the CDR3 is 13 residues. The CDR3 sequence is CASSQTGRSEAFF. CDR3 sequence (DNA): TGTGCCAGCAGCCAGACGGGGAGGAGTGAAGCTTTCTTT.

This sequence joins TRBV24-1 and TRBJ2-3; possible D gene TRBD2, 6 bases. The CDR3 consists of 13 residues. The V gene lost 5 bases and the J gene lost 5 bases, with 10 bases spanning the gap. Looked up from germline, CDR1 is KGHDR and CDR2 is SFDVKD. The CDR3 loop is CATSAPGLDTQYF. The CDR3 DNA reads as TGTGCCACCAGTGCCCCGGGACTAGATACGCAGTATTTT.

The chain uses TRBV19 and TRBJ2-7; TRBD1 matches at 12 bases. Losses at the gene ends were 3 bases for V and 5 bases for J; bases not matched to a gene: 5. In germline, CDR1 is LNHDA, CDR2 SQIVND (reference sequence). CDR3 length: 15 amino acids. The CDR3 protein is CASSIMGQGAHEQYF. Here the CDR3 DNA reads TGTGCCAGTAGTATTATGGGACAGGGGGCCCACGAGCAGTACTTC.

This rearrangement joins TRBV12-3 or TRBV12-4 to TRBJ2-7; TRBD2 is a possible D gene (5 bases). The germline V and J ends were trimmed by 3 bases and 5 bases, with 11 bases remaining between them. The CDR3 extends over 13 amino acids. CDR3 bases: TGTGCCAGCAGTTTCGGGCTAGCCAACGAGCAGTACTTC. This gives the protein CASSFGLANEQYF.

The V call is TRBV7-9, the J call TRBJ1-4, with TRBD1 matching over 9 bases. Germline V lookup: CDR1 SEHNR, CDR2 FQNEAQ (reference sequence). The CDR3 is 17 amino acids. J lost 4 bases, V lost 5 bases, and 11 bases had no gene match. CDR3: CASSPNRDRALNEKLFF. As DNA, the CDR3 is TGTGCCAGCAGCCCAAACCGGGACAGGGCCCTTAATGAAAAACTGTTTTTT. Supplemented by reference TRBV7-9 and TRBJ1-4, the full variable domain reads DTGVSQNPRHKITKRGQNVTFRCDPISEHNRLYWYRQTLGQGPEFLTYFQNEAQLEKSRLLSDRFSAERPKGSFSTLEIQRTEQGDSAMYLCASSPNRDRALNEKLFFGSGTQLSVL.

The chain couples TRBV7-6 to TRBJ2-6; D perhaps matches TRBD2 (6 bases). This CDR3 is 15 amino acids long. Per the germline V gene, CDR1 is SGHVS and CDR2 is FNYEAQ. With 6 bases removed from V and 2 bases from J, the gap between germline ends came to 11 bases. CDR3 sequence (DNA): TGTGCCAGCAGGGGGCGGGGAACTGGGGCCAACGTCCTGACTTTC. It encodes CASRGRGTGANVLTF.

On this clone: This sample also contains other DNA sequences that code for the same CDR3. The chain carries TRBV9 and TRBJ2-1; D might be TRBD2 (5 bases). From germline, CDR1 is SGDLS and CDR2 YYNGEE. Trimming left V 1 base short and J 0 bases short, with 8 bases between. The CDR3 sequence is 15 residues long. The CDR3 is CASSVRGSSYNEQFF. The CDR3 nucleotides read TGTGCCAGCAGCGTACGGGGAAGCTCCTACAATGAGCAGTTCTTC.

The sample holds a few counts of this clone. CDR3 DNA sequence: TGTGCCAGCTCAGCTACAGATAGCAATCAGCCCCAGCATTTT. Protein: CASSATDSNQPQHF. The rearrangement links TRBV18 to TRBJ1-5; no definite D call. Germline V lookup: CDR1 KGHSH, CDR2 LQKENI. With 5 bases removed from V and 0 bases from J, the gap between germline ends came to 8 bases. The length of the CDR3 is 14 residues.

This clone was found once. V gene TRBV24-1 combines with J gene TRBJ2-1, with 8 bases identical to TRBD1. Trimming took 4 bases from V and 3 from J; bases not matched to a gene: 10. Germline V gives CDR1 KGHDR, CDR2 SFDVKD. The CDR3 is 17 amino acids. CDR3 nucleotides: TGTGCCACCAGTGACCGGGACAGGTCCCCCAACTACAATGAGCAGTTCTTC. This gives the protein CATSDRDRSPNYNEQFF.

This chain links TRBV25-1 with TRBJ1-2, with D hard to call. V was pared by 6 bases and J by 4 bases, with 6 bases between. The CDR3 consists of 11 residues. Germline V gene data show CDR1 as MGHDK and CDR2 as SYGVNS. The CDR3 DNA sequence: TGTGCCAGCAGAACAAGCTATGGCTACACCTTC. The encoded protein is CASRTSYGYTF.

The chain has TRBV27 and TRBJ2-1; no clear D gene. Germline V gene data show CDR1 as MNHEY and CDR2 as SMNVEV (reference sequence). V lost 1 base and J lost 7, with 17 bases in between. CDR3 length: 16 residues. CDR3 DNA: TGTGCCAGCAGTTTATTTCCACGGGTCGCTCAAAATGAGCAGTTCTTC. This sequence encodes CASSLFPRVAQNEQFF.

The chain links TRBV9 to TRBJ1-1; D remains unclear. The germline V gene has CDR1 SGDLS and CDR2 YYNGEE. The V end lost 0 bases, the J end lost 0 bases, and 3 bases lay between the germline ends. There are 13 residues in the CDR3. In DNA, the CDR3 is TGTGCCAGCAGCGTAGCAATGAACACTGAAGCTTTCTTT. Protein sequence: CASSVAMNTEAFF.

This chain joins TRBV29-1 and TRBJ2-3; D gene ambiguous. Germline values: CDR1 SQVTM, CDR2 ANQGSEA. The CDR3 runs 11 residues. Between the trimmed V and J ends, which lost 5 bases and 7 bases, there was a span of 10 bases. For the CDR3, the DNA is TGCAGCGTTTTGGGCGTTTATACGCAGTATTTT. The encoded protein is CSVLGVYTQYF.

This rearrangement joins TRBV9 to TRBJ1-3, with no clear D. The CDR3 loop spans 18 amino acids. Germline CDR1 and CDR2: SGDLS and YYNGEE. V shed 0 bases and J shed 0 bases, with 16 bases lying between them. In DNA form, the CDR3 reads TGTGCCAGCAGCGTAGGAACGAGAGCTATAGACTCTGGAAACACCATATATTTT. This encodes CASSVGTRAIDSGNTIYF.